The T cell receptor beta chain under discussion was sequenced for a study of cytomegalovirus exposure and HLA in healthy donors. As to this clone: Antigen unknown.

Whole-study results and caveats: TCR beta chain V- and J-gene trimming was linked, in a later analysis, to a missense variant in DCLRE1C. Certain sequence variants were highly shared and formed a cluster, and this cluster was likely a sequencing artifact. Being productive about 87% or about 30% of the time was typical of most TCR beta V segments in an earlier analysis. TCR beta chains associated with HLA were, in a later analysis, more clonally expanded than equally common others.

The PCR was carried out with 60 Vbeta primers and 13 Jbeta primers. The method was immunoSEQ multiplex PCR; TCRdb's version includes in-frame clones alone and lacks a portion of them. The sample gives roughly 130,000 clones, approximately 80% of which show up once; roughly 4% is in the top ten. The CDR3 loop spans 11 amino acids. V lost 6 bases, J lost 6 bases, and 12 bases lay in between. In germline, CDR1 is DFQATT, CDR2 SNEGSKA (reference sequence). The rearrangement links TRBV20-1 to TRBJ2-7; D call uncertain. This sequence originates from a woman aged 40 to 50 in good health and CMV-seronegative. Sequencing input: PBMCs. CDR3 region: CSALAHSEQYF. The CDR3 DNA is TGCAGTGCGTTAGCACACTCCGAGCAGTACTTC.